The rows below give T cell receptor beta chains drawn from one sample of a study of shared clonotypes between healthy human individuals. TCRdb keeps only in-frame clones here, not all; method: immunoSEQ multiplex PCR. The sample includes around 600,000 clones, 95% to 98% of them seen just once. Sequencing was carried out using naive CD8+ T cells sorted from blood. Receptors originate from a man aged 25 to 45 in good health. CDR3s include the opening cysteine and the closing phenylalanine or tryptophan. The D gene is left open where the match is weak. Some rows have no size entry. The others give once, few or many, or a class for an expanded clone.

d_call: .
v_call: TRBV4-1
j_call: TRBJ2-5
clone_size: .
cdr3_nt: TGCGCCAGCAGCCATACACGCGGGACGCAAGAGACCCAGTACTTC
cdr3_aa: CASSHTRGTQETQYF

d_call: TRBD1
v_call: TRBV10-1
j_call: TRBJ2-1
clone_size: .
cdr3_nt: TGCGCCAGCAGTGAGAGCAGGGGGAATGAGCAGTTCTTC
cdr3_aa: CASSESRGNEQFF

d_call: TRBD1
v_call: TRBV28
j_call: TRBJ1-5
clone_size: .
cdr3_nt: TGTGCCAGCAGTTCGATGGGGGACAGAAATCAGCCCCAGCATTTT
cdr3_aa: CASSSMGDRNQPQHF

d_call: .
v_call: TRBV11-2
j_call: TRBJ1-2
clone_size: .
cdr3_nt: TGTGCCAGCAGCTTTTTGGATCTAGGGGGCTACACCTTC
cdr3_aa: CASSFLDLGGYTF

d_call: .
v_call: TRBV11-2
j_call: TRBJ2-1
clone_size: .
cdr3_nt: TGTGCCAGCAGCTGGAGTTCCTACAATGAGCAGTTCTTC
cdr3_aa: CASSWSSYNEQFF

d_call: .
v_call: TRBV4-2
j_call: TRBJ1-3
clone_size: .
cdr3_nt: TGTGCCAGCAGCCAAGGAGGGGGGACTGGAAACACCATATATTTT
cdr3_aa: CASSQGGGTGNTIYF

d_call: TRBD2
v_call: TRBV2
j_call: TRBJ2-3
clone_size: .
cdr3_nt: TGTGCCAGTCAGCGGGATGGTGGCACAGATACGCAGTATTTT
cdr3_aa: CASQRDGGTDTQYF

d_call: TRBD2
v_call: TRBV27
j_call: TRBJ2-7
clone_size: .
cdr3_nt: TGTGCCAGCAGTCTGGGACTACCCGCAACATCCTACGAGCAGTACTTC
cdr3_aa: CASSLGLPATSYEQYF

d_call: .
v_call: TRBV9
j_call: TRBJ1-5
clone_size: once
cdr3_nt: TGTGCCAGCAGCGTAGAGGGGGGCAATCAGCCCCAGCATTTT
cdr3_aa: CASSVEGGNQPQHF

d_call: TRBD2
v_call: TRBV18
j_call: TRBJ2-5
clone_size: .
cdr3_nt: TGTGCCAGCTCTTCAGGACTAGTCGGCTTAATCCAAGAGACCCAGTACTTC
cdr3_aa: CASSSGLVGLIQETQYF

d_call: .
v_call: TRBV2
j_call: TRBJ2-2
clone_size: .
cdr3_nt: TGTGCCAGCAGTGTCAACCCCGAGGGTTATTACAACACCGGGGAGCTGTTTTTT
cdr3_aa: CASSVNPEGYYNTGELFF